This TCR beta chain comes out of a study of cytomegalovirus exposure and HLA in healthy donors. Study-level background: A subsequent analysis stated that the approximately 110 validation repertoires were run on the same platform as the 550 to 750 first-cohort repertoires. Overall study findings and caveats: The study listed roughly 160 cytomegalovirus-associated TCR beta chains.

This clone appeared once. Antigen specificity is unknown. TCRdb keeps only in-frame clones here, not all; method: immunoSEQ multiplex PCR. The sample includes about 220,000 clones, approximately 90% of them seen just once. Germline V gives CDR1 MNHEY, CDR2 SMNVEV (reference sequence). This CDR3 has 15 residues. J gave up 2 bases and V 6 bases, and 5 bases lay outside the gene matches. Material: PBMCs. This receptor was identified in a young woman in good health and CMV-seronegative. J is TRBJ1-4 and V is TRBV27; TRBD1 aligns across 8 bases. The CDR3 loop reads CASSKTGGTNEKLFF. CDR3 in DNA: TGTGCCAGCAGCAAAACAGGGGGTACTAATGAAAAACTGTTTTTT. Together with reference TRBV27 and TRBJ1-4, the CDR3 gives the full variable domain: EAQVTQNPRYLITVTGKKLTVTCSQNMNHEYMSWYRQDPGLGLRQIYYSMNVEVTDKGDVPEGYKVSRKEKRNFPLILESPSPNQTSLYFCASSKTGGTNEKLFFGSGTQLSVL.